Shown below are 18 T cell receptor beta chains from a single sample sequenced in a study of regulatory T cells in long-lasting Graves disease. In building TCR beta libraries, iRepertoire HTBI primers were used together with Arm-PCR of CDR3 regions. In TCRdb, the multiplex PCR reads were re-called with MiXCR into one record per CDR3 protein. The sample yields under 350,000 distinct CDR3 sequences, roughly 21% seen once. As to time point: persistent/refractory GD, antithyroid drugs over 5 years with positive TRAb. After RNA was extracted from PBMCs, the TCR library was made from it. Material: peripheral blood mononuclear cells (PBMCs), obtained when the disease was refractory, from a patient treated with antithyroid drugs. These receptors all come from a female donor with Graves disease.

With regard to this clonotype: A read error may be the cause here, since a much bigger clone is one base away. The CDR3 here is CASSLTGRQETQYF. CDR3 in DNA: TGTGCCAGCTCACTGACCGGACGCCAAGAGACCCAGTACTTC. The V call is TRBV9, the J call TRBJ2-5; D call uncertain. Deletions cut 7 bases from V and 1 base from J, with 14 bases between. This CDR3 is built from 14 residues. Germline CDR1 and CDR2: SGDLS and YYNGEE.

The CDR3 reads CASSPGQAGETQYF. Written as DNA, the CDR3 is TGTGCCAGCAGTCCTGGACAGGCCGGGGAGACCCAGTACTTC. The V gene is TRBV27, the J gene TRBJ2-5; the match to TRBD1 covers 7 bases. Germline trimming cut 5 bases from V and 5 bases from J; bases unmatched to any gene: 8. The germline CDR1 and CDR2 sequences are MNHEY and SMNVEV (reference sequence). The CDR3 runs to 14 residues.

This clonotype was observed a handful of times. This sequence joins TRBV4-3 and TRBJ2-7; the match to TRBD1 covers 7 bases. The CDR3 contains 16 residues. Trimming took 4 bases from V and 6 from J; bases not matched to a gene: 15. Per the germline V gene, CDR1 is LGHNA and CDR2 is YSLEER. The CDR3 spells CASSRHRGEGDGEQYF. Written as DNA, the CDR3 is TGCGCCAGCAGCCGGCACAGGGGAGAGGGAGACGGCGAGCAGTACTTC.

V gene TRBV12-3 or TRBV12-4 combines with J gene TRBJ2-1, with D tentatively TRBD2 (5 bases). The V end lost 10 bases, the J end lost 4 bases, and 14 bases lay between the germline ends. The CDR3 extends over 13 amino acids. The CDR3 loop reads CATHEGSYNEQFF. In DNA, the CDR3 is TGTGCCACCCATGAGGGTTCATACAATGAGCAGTTCTTC.

This clonotype was seen many times. The chain is built from TRBV12-3 or TRBV12-4 and TRBJ2-5; D possibly uses TRBD1 or TRBD2 (5 bases each). This CDR3 contains 14 residues. The V and J ends lost 8 bases and 0 bases respectively, with 13 bases between them. CDR3 loop: CASRPGPNQETQYF. CDR3 in DNA: TGTGCCAGCCGTCCGGGGCCAAACCAAGAGACCCAGTACTTC.

This clonotype appeared many times. The chain links TRBV7-8 to TRBJ2-7; 10 bases align to TRBD1. Trimming removed 3 bases from V and 6 bases from J; junction bases left unmatched: 5. Germline-derived CDR1 and CDR2 are SGHVS and FQNEAQ. The CDR3 loop spans 14 amino acids. The CDR3 reads CASSFGTGDLEQYF. CDR3 bases: TGTGCCAGCAGCTTCGGGACAGGGGATCTCGAGCAGTACTTC.

At least ten counts were recorded for this clonotype. The V gene is TRBV29-1, the J gene TRBJ2-5; TRBD1 aligns across 7 bases. V gave up 6 bases and J gave up 2 bases; unmatched junction bases: 6. This CDR3 comprises 13 residues. Germline CDR1 is SQVTM and CDR2 is ANQGSEA. CDR3 in amino acids: CSVTGTEQETQYF. CDR3 bases: TGCAGCGTCACGGGGACAGAGCAAGAGACCCAGTACTTC.

V and J are TRBV6-2 or TRBV6-3 and TRBJ2-6, with D perhaps matching TRBD1 (6 bases). V was trimmed by 6 bases and J by 4 bases, leaving 10 bases between them. The V gene's germline CDR1 is MNHEY and CDR2 SVGEGT. The CDR3 totals 14 residues. Here the CDR3 reads CASRPGQGANVLTF. In nucleotides, the CDR3 is TGTGCCAGCAGACCTGGACAGGGGGCCAACGTCCTGACTTTC.

The chain recombines TRBV6-1 with TRBJ1-3; tentative D call: TRBD1 (5 bases). Germline values: CDR1 MNHNS, CDR2 SASEGT. V was shortened by 7 bases and J by 0 bases, with 7 bases between the two germline ends. This CDR3 contains 13 residues. CDR3 protein: CASKGFSGNTIYF. The CDR3, as DNA: TGTGCCAGCAAGGGGTTCTCTGGAAACACCATATATTTT.

This clonotype was counted between two and nine times. The chain combines TRBV6-1 with TRBJ1-1; no clear D gene. The length of the CDR3 is 13 residues. V lost 6 bases to trimming and J lost 4 bases, with 12 bases between them. Germline values: CDR1 MNHNS, CDR2 SASEGT. The CDR3 here is CASSPSPSTEAFF. The CDR3 DNA reads TGTGCCAGCAGCCCCAGCCCTTCCACTGAAGCTTTCTTT.

The genes are TRBV4-3 and TRBJ1-4; D is undetermined. V dropped 4 bases and J dropped 7 bases, with 13 bases sitting between them. The CDR3 has 14 residues. Germline V gene data show CDR1 as LGHNA and CDR2 as YSLEER. The DNA of the CDR3 is TGCGCCAGCAGCCGGAGTGGGCTTGGTGAAAAACTGTTTTTT. It specifies CASSRSGLGEKLFF.

As concerns this clonotype: A much bigger clone sits one base away, suggesting this may be a read error. This chain connects TRBV5-5 to TRBJ1-1; no clear D. V gave up 0 bases and J gave up 4 bases, with 10 bases separating them. Looked up from germline, CDR1 is SGHKS and CDR2 is YYEKEE (reference sequence). The CDR3 is 14 amino acids. CDR3 sequence: CASSLVAGFTEAFF. The CDR3 DNA sequence: TGTGCCAGCAGCTTGGTTGCCGGGTTCACTGAAGCTTTCTTT.

This clonotype was detected a few times. The chain employs TRBV19 and TRBJ2-2, with D possibly matching TRBD1 (5 bases). Germline CDR1 LNHDA, CDR2 SQIVND (reference sequence). This CDR3 has 17 residues. The V end lost 6 bases, the J end lost 4 bases, and 21 bases lay between the germline ends. CDR3 in DNA: TGTGCCAGTAGGACCACCAGGGTGCGGCCGTTCACCGGGGAGCTGTTTTTT. Translated, it gives CASRTTRVRPFTGELFF. Using reference TRBV19 and TRBJ2-2 for the parts outside the CDR3, the full variable domain is DGGITQSPKYLFRKEGQNVTLSCEQNLNHDAMYWYRQDPGQGLRLIYYSQIVNDFQKGDIAEGYSVSREKKESFPLTVTSAQKNPTAFYLCASRTTRVRPFTGELFFGEGSRLTVL.

This clonotype was seen many times. The chain joins TRBV28 to TRBJ1-1, with D perhaps matching TRBD1 (5 bases). Germline CDR1 and CDR2: MDHEN and SYDVKM. The CDR3 length is 14 residues. V gave up 3 bases and J gave up 11 bases, with 19 bases separating them. The CDR3 reads CASSFGGALEAAFF. In DNA form, the CDR3 reads TGTGCCAGCAGTTTTGGTGGGGCGCTCGAAGCCGCTTTCTTT.

The chain has TRBV5-1 and TRBJ1-1, with 8 bases identical to TRBD1. Trimming cost V 0 bases and J 6 bases; bases outside gene matches: 4. Germline V gene data show CDR1 as SGHRS and CDR2 as YFSETQ. This CDR3 is 14 amino acids long. The CDR3 loop is CASSLVQGGAEAFF. Written as DNA, the CDR3 is TGCGCCAGCAGCTTGGTACAGGGGGGGGCTGAAGCTTTCTTT.

This clonotype was picked up a small number of times. The chain carries TRBV6-2 or TRBV6-3 and TRBJ2-2; 9 positions agree with TRBD2. CDR3 length: 14 amino acids. The V segment lost 11 bases and the J segment 2 bases; nucleotides outside the gene matches: 6. Germline V lookup: CDR1 MNHEY, CDR2 SVGEGT. CDR3 amino acids: CAVGLARNTGELFF. As DNA, the CDR3 is TGTGCCGTCGGACTAGCGAGAAACACCGGGGAGCTGTTTTTT.

In this sample, this clonotype turned up many times. This rearrangement joins TRBV2 to TRBJ2-3, with D perhaps TRBD1 or TRBD2 (5 bases each). Deletions cut 10 bases from V and 0 bases from J, with 11 bases between. The germline gives CDR1 SNHLY, CDR2 FYNNEI. The CDR3 length is 13 residues. The chain's CDR3 is CAIPGRSTDTQYF. The CDR3 DNA is TGTGCCATTCCGGGACGGAGCACAGATACGCAGTATTTT.

This chain links TRBV19 with TRBJ2-7; tentative D call: TRBD1 (6 bases). The CDR3 contains 16 residues. V lost 1 base and J 3 bases, leaving 16 bases between the germline ends. From germline, CDR1 is LNHDA and CDR2 SQIVND (reference sequence). The CDR3: CASSIGPGSGDYEQYF. In DNA form, the CDR3 reads TGTGCCAGTAGTATAGGTCCGGGATCAGGGGACTACGAGCAGTACTTC.